One sample yielded the 20 T cell receptor beta chains listed below, sequenced in a study of T cell therapy after organ transplantation. What these receptors recognize is not known. Assay: immunoSEQ multiplex PCR; the TCRdb copy retains only in-frame clones and omits some. The table records about 2,500 clones, around 75% of them present only once. Sequenced material: CD8+ T cells from blood, taken before autologous CMV-specific T cell therapy. These receptors were taken from a human patient who had received a solid organ transplant and had CMV disease.

V usage is TRBV6-1 and J usage is TRBJ2-3; D gene unclear. Germline loops: CDR1 MNHNS, CDR2 SASEGT. This CDR3 is 13 amino acids long. V lost 7 bases, J lost 2 bases, and 10 bases lay in between. The CDR3 is CASNNADTDTQYF. The DNA of the CDR3 is TGTGCCAGCAATAACGCGGACACAGATACGCAGTATTTT.

The genes are TRBV7-3 and TRBJ2-2; D possibly corresponds to TRBD2 (6 bases). The germline gives CDR1 SGHTA, CDR2 FQGTGA. Trimming left V 4 bases short and J 3 bases short, with 12 bases between. The CDR3 consists of 15 residues. The CDR3: CASSSTGGDTGELFF. CDR3 nucleotide sequence: TGTGCCAGCAGCTCCACAGGAGGGGACACCGGGGAGCTGTTTTTT.

V is TRBV9 and J is TRBJ1-2; D is undetermined. The CDR3 spans 11 residues. Trimming removed 3 bases from V and 8 bases from J, with 8 bases in between. Germline V gives CDR1 SGDLS, CDR2 YYNGEE. The CDR3, as DNA: TGTGCCAGCAGCGGCGTGGGGGGCTACACCTTC. Translation: CASSGVGGYTF.

CDR3 bases: TGTGCCAGCAGCCCCCGGATTGGCACCGGGGAGCTGTTTTTT. Encoded protein: CASSPRIGTGELFF. The chain employs TRBV9 and TRBJ2-2; D uncertain. Per the germline V gene, CDR1 is SGDLS and CDR2 is YYNGEE. V lost 4 bases to trimming and J lost 4 bases, with 11 bases between them. CDR3 length equals 14 residues.

This clone is a singleton in its sample. V is TRBV4-3 and J is TRBJ2-2, with TRBD1 identical over 9 bases. The CDR3 is 17 amino acids. In germline, CDR1 is LGHNA, CDR2 YSLEER. V was clipped by 2 bases and J by 3 bases; unmatched bases: 7. In DNA form, the CDR3 reads TGCGCCAGCAGCCAACAGACAGGGGGTCAGGACACCGGGGAGCTGTTTTTT. This gives the protein CASSQQTGGQDTGELFF.

The genes are TRBV9 and TRBJ2-5, with D possibly called TRBD1 or TRBD2 (6 bases each). V lost 0 bases and J 7 bases, leaving 10 bases between the germline ends. Germline V lookup: CDR1 SGDLS, CDR2 YYNGEE. This CDR3 has 13 residues. As DNA, the CDR3 is TGTGCCAGCAGCGTAGCAGAGGGGGGGACCCAGTACTTC. It is translated as CASSVAEGGTQYF.

The V gene is TRBV13, the J gene TRBJ2-7; tentative D call: TRBD2 (6 bases). CDR1 and CDR2 (germline): PRHDT, FYEKMQ (reference sequence). The CDR3 totals 13 residues. The V end lost 4 bases, the J end lost 5 bases, and 12 bases lay between the germline ends. Here the CDR3 DNA reads TGTGCCAGCAGCTCGGGACTCTCTGACGAGCAGTACTTC. Translating it yields CASSSGLSDEQYF. The full variable domain, rest sourced from reference TRBV13 and TRBJ2-7, is AAGVIQSPRHLIKEKRETATLKCYPIPRHDTVYWYQQGPGQDPQFLISFYEKMQSDKGSIPDRFSAQQFSDYHSELNMSSLELGDSALYFCASSSGLSDEQYFGPGTRLTVT.

About this clone: The conserved final phenylalanine or tryptophan is absent from the CDR3, which likely points to a read error. The limits of the CDR3 on the DNA are not certain, so only TCRdb's listed CDR3 is given. The J gene is TRBJ2-4, the V gene TRBV6-5. The CDR3 extends over 14 residues, inclusive of both ends. CDR1 is MNHEY, CDR2 SVGAGI, per germline. The CDR3 here is CATPLWPGQKHSVL.

The CDR3 sequence: CASSSLKGREEAATDTQYF. The CDR3 nucleotides are TGTGCCAGCAGCTCCCTGAAGGGTAGGGAGGAAGCGGCCACAGATACGCAGTATTTT. The chain couples TRBV7-8 to TRBJ2-3; tentative D call: TRBD2 (6 bases). This CDR3 is built from 19 residues. V was pared by 4 bases and J by 2 bases, with 25 bases between. Per germline, CDR1 SGHVS and CDR2 FQNEAQ. The variable domain in full, completed from reference TRBV7-8 and TRBJ2-3, reads GAGVSQSPRYKVAKRGQDVALRCDPISGHVSLFWYQQALGQGPEFLTYFQNEAQLDKSGLPSDRFFAERPEGSVSTLKIQRTQQEDSAVYLCASSSLKGREEAATDTQYFGPGTRLTVL.

This rearrangement joins TRBV10-1 to TRBJ2-2; 8 bases map to TRBD2. The CDR3 loop spans 14 amino acids. Germline CDR1 is WNHNN and CDR2 is SYGVQD (reference sequence). The trim removed 4 bases at V and 4 bases at J, leaving 2 bases unmatched. CDR3 loop: CASSASGSTGELFF. Written as DNA, the CDR3 is TGCGCCAGCAGTGCTAGCGGGTCCACCGGGGAGCTGTTTTTT.

The J gene is TRBJ1-2, the V gene TRBV30; TRBD1 matches 8 bases. V was pared by 5 bases and J by 8 bases, with 10 bases of the junction left unmatched. From germline, CDR1 is GTSNPN and CDR2 SVGIG (reference sequence). The CDR3 contains 13 residues. CDR3 sequence reads: CAWDSGGNWGYTF. CDR3 sequence (DNA): TGTGCCTGGGATTCAGGGGGCAACTGGGGCTACACCTTC.

The sample holds a few counts of this clone. The chain links TRBV4-3 to TRBJ1-1, with D unclear. Germline V gives CDR1 LGHNA, CDR2 YSLEER. The CDR3 contains 14 residues. Trimming stripped 0 bases from V and 3 bases from J, with 8 bases between. The CDR3 is CASSQEAEDTEAFF. The CDR3 nucleotides read TGCGCCAGCAGCCAAGAGGCTGAAGACACTGAAGCTTTCTTT.

The V call is TRBV10-3, the J call TRBJ2-5; D call uncertain. Germline values: CDR1 ENHRY, CDR2 SYGVKD. The CDR3 runs to 13 residues. Trimming shortened V by 3 bases and J by 2 bases, and 7 bases separated the two germline ends. CDR3 sequence (DNA): TGTGCCATCAGTGAACACTTACAAGAGACCCAGTACTTC. Amino acid sequence: CAISEHLQETQYF.

The chain employs TRBV6-1 and TRBJ1-5; D unclear. Trimming took 0 bases from V and 0 from J, leaving 15 bases between them. CDR1 MNHNS and CDR2 SASEGT come from the germline V gene. The CDR3 contains 18 residues. The CDR3 coding sequence is TGTGCCAGCAGTGAAGCGCTCGTACCGGGCTATAGCAATCAGCCCCAGCATTTT. This codes for CASSEALVPGYSNQPQHF.

J is TRBJ1-5 and V is TRBV12-2. TRBV12-2 is marked as a pseudogene. This CDR3 region has 13 residues. CDR3 in amino acids: CASRLAFNQPQHF. The CDR3 nucleotides read TGTGCAAGTCGCTTAGCGTTCAATCAGCCCCAGCATTTT.

The chain recombines TRBV6-7 with TRBJ1-2; a possible D gene is TRBD1 (6 bases). TRBV6-7 is an ORF, with its function uncertain. V lost 0 bases and J lost 8, with 16 bases in between. This CDR3 comprises 15 residues. DNA for the CDR3: TGTGCCAGCAGTTACTCCACAGGGACGGTGGGAGGCTACACCTTC. This translates into CASSYSTGTVGGYTF.

This chain uses TRBV6-1 with TRBJ2-1; D gene uncertain. The CDR3 totals 14 residues. From germline, CDR1 is MNHNS and CDR2 SASEGT. The V end lost 5 bases, the J end lost 4 bases, and 12 bases lay between the germline ends. CDR3 sequence (DNA): TGTGCCAGCAGTTTTTCCGATAGTTACAATGAGCAGTTCTTC. Residues: CASSFSDSYNEQFF.

The rearrangement joins TRBV19 to TRBJ2-3; D unresolved. The CDR3 runs 13 residues. Germline V gene lookup returns CDR1 LNHDA and CDR2 SQIVND (reference sequence). Trimming shortened V by 8 bases and J by 1 base, and 10 bases separated the two germline ends. CDR3 nucleotides: TGTGCCAGTTTTGGCTGGGGCACAGATACGCAGTATTTT. Protein product: CASFGWGTDTQYF.

This clone was recorded once. The chain employs TRBV7-9 and TRBJ2-5; D gene ambiguous. Trimming took off 1 base at V and 4 bases at J, with 16 bases between the two ends. This CDR3 region has 16 residues. The germline V gene encodes CDR1 SEHNR and CDR2 FQNEAQ (reference sequence). CDR3 sequence reads: CASSLEAATRAETQYF. The CDR3 region has the DNA TGTGCCAGCAGCTTAGAGGCCGCGACAAGGGCAGAGACCCAGTACTTC.

This clone is deemed medium-sized. The chain carries TRBV7-9 and TRBJ2-5; D not certain. V lost 0 bases and J lost 2, with 7 bases in between. Per the germline V gene, CDR1 is SEHNR and CDR2 is FQNEAQ (reference sequence). This CDR3 region has 14 residues. The CDR3 DNA sequence: TGTGCCAGCAGCTTAGCGGCCGGACAAGAGACCCAGTACTTC. Translating gives CASSLAAGQETQYF.